What follows is one T cell receptor (beta chain) and its context. Data came from immunoSEQ multiplex PCR; TCRdb stores just in-frame clones and leaves some out. The sample has about 280,000 clones, 88% seen once. Germline V gene sequence: CDR1 KGHSH, CDR2 LQKENI. Unmatched junction bases numbered 8, after V lost 6 bases and J lost 4 bases. There are 15 residues in the CDR3. Symptom resolution, clearance, or two negative PCRs marked donors in Cohort 3 as recovered. The source of the sample is a study of blood T cell repertoires in COVID-19. Sample: PBMCs or T cells enriched from blood (not recorded which). The rearrangement uses TRBV18 and TRBJ1-5; 8 bases line up with TRBD1. The receptor was derived from a woman in her thirties who had recovered from COVID-19. CDR3 sequence (DNA): TGTGCCAGCTCCTTCGACAGGGGAAGAAATCAGCCCCAGCATTTT. Protein sequence: CASSFDRGRNQPQHF. The full variable domain, its missing parts supplied by reference TRBV18 and TRBJ1-5, is NAGVMQNPRHLVRRRGQEARLRCSPMKGHSHVYWYRQLPEEGLKFMVYLQKENIIDESGMPKERFSAEFPKEGPSILRIQQVVRGDSAAYFCASSFDRGRNQPQHFGDGTRLSIL.